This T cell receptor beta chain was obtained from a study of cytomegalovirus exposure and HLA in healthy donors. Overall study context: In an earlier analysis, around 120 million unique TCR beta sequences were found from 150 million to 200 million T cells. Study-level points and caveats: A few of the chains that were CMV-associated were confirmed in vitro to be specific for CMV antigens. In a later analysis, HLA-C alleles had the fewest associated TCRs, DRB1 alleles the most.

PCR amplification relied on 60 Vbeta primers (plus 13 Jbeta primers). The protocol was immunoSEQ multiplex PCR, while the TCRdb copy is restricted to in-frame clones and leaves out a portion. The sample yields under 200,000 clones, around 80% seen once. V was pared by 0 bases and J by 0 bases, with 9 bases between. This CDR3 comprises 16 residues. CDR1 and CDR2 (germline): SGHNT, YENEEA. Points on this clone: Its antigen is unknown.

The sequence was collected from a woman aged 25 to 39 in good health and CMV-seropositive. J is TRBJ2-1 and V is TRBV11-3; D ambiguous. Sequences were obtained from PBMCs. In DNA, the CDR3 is TGTGCCAGCAGCTTAGAGGTAGCAACCTCCTACAATGAGCAGTTCTTC. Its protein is CASSLEVATSYNEQFF. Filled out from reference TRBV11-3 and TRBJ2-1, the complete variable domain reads EAGVVQSPRYKIIEKKQPVAFWCNPISGHNTLYWYLQNLGQGPELLIRYENEEAVDDSQLPKDRFSAERLKGVDSTLKIQPAELGDSAVYLCASSLEVATSYNEQFFGPGTRLTVL.